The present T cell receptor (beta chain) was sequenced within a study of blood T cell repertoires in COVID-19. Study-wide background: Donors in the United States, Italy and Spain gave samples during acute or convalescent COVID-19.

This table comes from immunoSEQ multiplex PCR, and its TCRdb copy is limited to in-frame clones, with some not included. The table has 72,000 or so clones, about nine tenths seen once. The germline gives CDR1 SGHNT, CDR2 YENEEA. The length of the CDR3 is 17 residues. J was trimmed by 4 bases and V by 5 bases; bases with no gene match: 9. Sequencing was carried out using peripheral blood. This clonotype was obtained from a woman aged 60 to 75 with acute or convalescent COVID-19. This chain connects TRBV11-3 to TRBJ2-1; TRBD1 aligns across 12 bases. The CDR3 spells CASSVGQGAIEYNEQFF. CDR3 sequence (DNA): TGTGCCAGCAGCGTGGGACAGGGGGCGATTGAATACAATGAGCAGTTCTTC.